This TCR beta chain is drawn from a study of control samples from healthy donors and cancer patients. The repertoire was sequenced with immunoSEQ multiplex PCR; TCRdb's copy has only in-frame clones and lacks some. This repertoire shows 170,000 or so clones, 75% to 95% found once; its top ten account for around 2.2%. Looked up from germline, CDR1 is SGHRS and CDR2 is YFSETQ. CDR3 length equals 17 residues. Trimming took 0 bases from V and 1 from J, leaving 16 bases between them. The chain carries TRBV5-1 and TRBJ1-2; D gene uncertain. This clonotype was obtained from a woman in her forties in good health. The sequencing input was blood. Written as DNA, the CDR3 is TGCGCCAGCAGCTTGGCCTACGGGCAGCTCATTAACTATGGCTACACCTTC. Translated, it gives CASSLAYGQLINYGYTF.